This T cell receptor beta chain was sequenced in a study of identical twins. This CDR3 is built from 16 residues. Trimming shortened V by 4 bases and J by 2 bases, and 18 bases separated the two germline ends. Germline V CDR1 and CDR2: LGHNA, YSLEER. TCRdb re-called the 5' RACE reads with MiXCR, one entry per CDR3 protein. Found here are fewer than 900,000 distinct CDR3 sequences, approximately 22% of them singletons; the top ten hold 4.3%. The same data also went into a second study, on T cells expressing NK-cell markers. That publication notes: There were a few donors in whom these clonotypes also led the CD3+CD56-NKG2C+ fraction.

Sequences were obtained from PBMCs. The receptor was isolated from a woman younger than 35 in good health. The rearrangement joins TRBV4-3 to TRBJ2-7; TRBD2 might be the D (6 bases). The CDR3 DNA follows: TGCGCCAGCAGCCCTACCTTAGCGGTACCAGCCTACGAGCAGTACTTC. This codes for CASSPTLAVPAYEQYF.